Reported below is one T cell receptor (beta chain). What it binds is unknown. This specimen comes from a study of radiotherapy plus CTLA-4 blockade in lung cancer. Background on the study: Around 19% of enrolled patients responded objectively, and roughly 30% had disease control.

Here immunoSEQ multiplex PCR was the method, and the copy in TCRdb shows in-frame clones only, minus some. The sample has more than 40,000 clones; around four fifths are singletons. Study results and limitations: Reports state that early shifts in blood T cell clones, with interferon-beta, best predicted response. Among blood TCR repertoires after radiotherapy plus ipilimumab, tumor-derived clones expanded.

Those with chemo-refractory metastatic non-small-cell lung cancer were treated with focal radiation combined with CTLA-4 blockade using ipilimumab. The CDR3 covers 12 residues. CDR1 and CDR2 (germline): MGHDK, SYGVNS. J was trimmed by 3 bases and V by 8 bases; bases with no gene match: 0. Sequencing was performed on peripheral blood, taken from a patient treated with radiotherapy plus ipilimumab. The chain uses TRBV25-1 and TRBJ2-1; 8 bases agree with TRBD1. This receptor was identified in a human donor with non-small cell lung cancer who had stable disease on radiotherapy plus ipilimumab. CDR3 sequence (DNA): TGTGCCAGCGACAGGGGCTACAATGAGCAGTTCTTC. Translation gives CASDRGYNEQFF. The full variable domain, in which reference TRBV25-1 and TRBJ2-1 provide the parts outside the CDR3, is EADIYQTPRYLVIGTGKKITLECSQTMGHDKMYWYQQDPGMELHLIHYSYGVNSTEKGDLSSESTVSRIRTEHFPLTLESARPSHTSQYLCASDRGYNEQFFGPGTRLTVL.